This passage covers 13 T cell receptor beta chains from one sample sequenced in a study of blood T cell repertoires in COVID-19. Sequencing was performed with immunoSEQ multiplex PCR; in TCRdb, only in-frame clones are kept and a portion is missing. Of around 120,000 clones in the sample, 55% to 75% were seen once. The sequenced sample was peripheral blood. The source of these receptors is a woman between 65 and 79 years old with acute or convalescent COVID-19.

The V call is TRBV9, the J call TRBJ1-2; TRBD1 agrees at 7 bases. The CDR3 length is 15 residues. Germline assignment: CDR1 SGDLS and CDR2 YYNGEE. Losses at the gene ends were 0 bases for V and 4 bases for J; bases not matched to a gene: 6. The CDR3 reads CASSVAEGASYGYTF. DNA for the CDR3: TGTGCCAGCAGCGTAGCTGAGGGGGCCAGCTATGGCTACACCTTC.

The table lists this clone with many counts. The rearrangement uses TRBV12-3 or TRBV12-4 and TRBJ2-7; perhaps TRBD1 as D (5 bases). Trimming left V 6 bases short and J 4 bases short, with 10 bases between. CDR3 length: 12 residues. The CDR3 DNA is TGTGCCAGCAGCGCTACAGGTTACGAGCAGTACTTC. Its translation: CASSATGYEQYF.

The chain employs TRBV7-2 and TRBJ2-5; 9 bases are shared with TRBD1. Germline V gene lookup returns CDR1 SGHTA and CDR2 FQGNSA. V dropped 5 bases and J dropped 4; count of bases not matched to a gene: 11. The CDR3 extends over 16 amino acids. CDR3 region: CASSQGPPQGAETQYF. CDR3 sequence (DNA): TGTGCCAGCAGCCAAGGCCCCCCACAGGGGGCAGAGACCCAGTACTTC.

The rearrangement joins TRBV5-1 to TRBJ2-2; possible D gene TRBD2, 5 bases. The CDR3 is 14 amino acids. The V and J ends lost 3 bases and 3 bases respectively, with 9 bases between them. Germline lookup yields CDR1 SGHRS and CDR2 YFSETQ. The CDR3 DNA reads as TGCGCCAGCAGCTCACGGGGAGACACCGGGGAGCTGTTTTTT. As protein: CASSSRGDTGELFF.

This clone was picked up a small number of times. The chain carries TRBV6-5 and TRBJ2-3, with D possibly being TRBD2 (6 bases). Between the trimmed V and J ends, which lost 0 bases and 6 bases, there was a span of 7 bases. There are 13 residues in the CDR3. Germline V gene data show CDR1 as MNHEY and CDR2 as SVGAGI. The CDR3: CASSYSEGDTQYF. The CDR3 DNA follows: TGTGCCAGCAGTTACTCGGAGGGTGATACGCAGTATTTT.

This rearrangement joins TRBV7-3 to TRBJ1-1; D is possibly TRBD1 (6 bases). The CDR3 extends over 16 amino acids. Trimming took 4 bases from V and 1 from J, leaving 16 bases between them. CDR1 is SGHTA, CDR2 FQGTGA, per germline. Here the CDR3 reads CASSSPRQETNTEAFF. The CDR3, as DNA: TGTGCCAGCAGCTCCCCTCGACAGGAGACGAACACTGAAGCTTTCTTT.

The chain has TRBV29-1 and TRBJ1-1, with 8 bases fitting TRBD1. There are 11 residues in the CDR3. Germline loops: CDR1 SQVTM, CDR2 ANQGSEA. With 7 bases clipped from V and 7 bases from J, the junction kept 5 bases outside the gene matches. The CDR3 loop reads CSGGQGYEAFF. As DNA, the CDR3 is TGCAGCGGAGGACAGGGATATGAAGCTTTCTTT.

The chain recombines TRBV20-1 with TRBJ2-1, with D uncertain. This CDR3 is built from 11 residues. Per the germline V gene, CDR1 is DFQATT and CDR2 is SNEGSKA (reference sequence). V dropped 5 bases and J dropped 7 bases, with 9 bases sitting between them. The CDR3 reads CSASSSNEQFF. The CDR3 coding sequence is TGCAGTGCTTCCTCTAGTAATGAGCAGTTCTTC.

This clone was observed once. CDR3 amino acids: CASSPSRGGLTEAFF. In DNA, the CDR3 is TGTGCCAGCAGTCCCAGCAGAGGGGGCCTCACTGAAGCTTTCTTT. The chain joins TRBV2 to TRBJ1-1, with 7 positions matching TRBD1. The V gene's germline CDR1 is SNHLY and CDR2 FYNNEI. The V gene end was trimmed by 5 bases and the J gene end by 4 bases; junction bases not matched to a gene: 10. This CDR3 is built from 15 residues. Filled out from reference TRBV2 and TRBJ1-1, the complete variable domain reads EPEVTQTPSHQVTQMGQEVILRCVPISNHLYFYWYRQILGQKVEFLVSFYNNEISEKSEIFDDQFSVERPDGSNFTLKIRSTKLEDSAMYFCASSPSRGGLTEAFFGQGTRLTVV.

This clone was seen a handful of times. The chain has TRBV7-3 and TRBJ1-6; D remains unclear. This CDR3 comprises 14 residues. CDR1 is SGHTA, CDR2 FQGTGA, per germline. Trimming took 5 bases from V and 6 from J, leaving 11 bases between them. In DNA, the CDR3 is TGTGCCAGCAGCCCCGGCGGGTCTAATTCACCCCTCCACTTT. It is translated as CASSPGGSNSPLHF.

J is TRBJ2-5 and V is TRBV5-1; 8 positions agree with TRBD1. V trimming: 4 bases; J trimming: 2 bases; junction bases outside the gene matches: 4. Germline assignment: CDR1 SGHRS and CDR2 YFSETQ. This CDR3 region has 14 residues. The CDR3 DNA follows: TGCGCCAGCAGCCGGGGACAGGCGCAAGAGACCCAGTACTTC. Its translation is CASSRGQAQETQYF. Together with reference TRBV5-1 and TRBJ2-5, the CDR3 gives the full variable domain: KAGVTQTPRYLIKTRGQQVTLSCSPISGHRSVSWYQQTPGQGLQFLFEYFSETQRNKGNFPGRFSGRQFSNSRSEMNVSTLELGDSALYLCASSRGQAQETQYFGPGTRLLVL.

The chain recombines TRBV27 with TRBJ1-4; 7 bases are a match to TRBD1. The CDR3 contains 16 residues. CDR1 is MNHEY and CDR2 is SMNVEV in the germline V gene (reference sequence). Trimming cost V 5 bases and J 7 bases; bases outside gene matches: 13. This CDR3 reads CASSAQGRGYGEKLFF. CDR3 bases: TGTGCCAGCAGTGCACAGGGGCGGGGTTATGGTGAAAAACTGTTTTTT.

This clone showed up just once. The J gene is TRBJ1-3, the V gene TRBV13; possible D gene TRBD1, 6 bases. This CDR3 has 16 residues. The germline V gene encodes CDR1 PRHDT and CDR2 FYEKMQ (reference sequence). Trimming took 2 bases from V and 2 from J, leaving 13 bases between them. CDR3 sequence reads: CASSLRGGRTGNTIYF. For the CDR3, the DNA is TGTGCCAGCAGCTTAAGGGGGGGACGGACTGGAAACACCATATATTTT.